The 8 T cell receptor beta chains below were found in one sample sequenced in a study of T cell changes during pregnancy in multiple sclerosis. TCRdb's table, derived via immunoSEQ multiplex PCR, lists solely in-frame clones and lacks some. The sample includes roughly 40,000 clones, 80% to 95% of them seen just once. The sequencing used CD4+ T cells from peripheral blood mononuclear cells, collected in the third trimester of pregnancy. These receptors were collected from a female donor with multiple sclerosis, enrolled in a pregnancy study.

In DNA form, the CDR3 reads TGCGCCAGCAGCCTATCCTCAGGGGCCTCCTACGAGCAGTACTTC. It specifies CASSLSSGASYEQYF. The chain recombines TRBV5-1 with TRBJ2-7; D might be TRBD1 (6 bases). Germline V gene lookup returns CDR1 SGHRS and CDR2 YFSETQ. The CDR3 has 15 amino acids. V lost 4 bases and J 0 bases, leaving 14 bases between the germline ends.

This chain's CDR3 is CASSLRDRGLSGANVLTF. The CDR3 DNA reads as TGTGCCAGCAGCCTCCGGGACAGGGGGCTATCTGGGGCCAACGTCCTGACTTTC. The V and J genes are TRBV7-3 and TRBJ2-6, with TRBD1 matching over 12 bases. The CDR3 extends over 18 amino acids. CDR1 is SGHTA, CDR2 FQGTGA, per germline. Trimming took 5 bases from V and 1 from J; bases not matched to a gene: 6.

The J gene is TRBJ2-1, the V gene TRBV6-6; D remains ambiguous. The CDR3 is 15 amino acids. Germline CDR1 reads MNHNY; CDR2 reads SVGAGI (reference sequence). V lost 6 bases and J lost 0, with 12 bases in between. DNA for the CDR3: TGTGCCAGCAGCCCCCAACAAAGCTCCTACAATGAGCAGTTCTTC. This sequence encodes CASSPQQSSYNEQFF.

This sequence joins TRBV18 and TRBJ2-3; 8 bases map to TRBD1. The CDR3 is 17 amino acids. Germline CDR1 reads KGHSH; CDR2 reads LQKENI. J gave up 2 bases and V 5 bases, and 12 bases lay outside the gene matches. Here the CDR3 reads CASSGRWDRYYTDTQYF. In DNA form, the CDR3 reads TGTGCCAGCTCAGGGCGCTGGGACAGGTATTACACAGATACGCAGTATTTT.

This rearrangement joins TRBV19 to TRBJ2-5; D is unresolved. Germline CDR1 is LNHDA and CDR2 is SQIVND (reference sequence). The germline V and J ends were trimmed by 5 bases and 0 bases, with 7 bases remaining between them. The CDR3 has 13 amino acids. Written as DNA, the CDR3 is TGTGCCAGTAGTCGAGCGTACCAAGAGACCCAGTACTTC. This sequence encodes CASSRAYQETQYF.

This chain connects TRBV19 to TRBJ1-2; 7 nucleotides match TRBD1. CDR1 is LNHDA, CDR2 SQIVND, per germline (reference sequence). The CDR3 spans 15 residues. V shed 4 bases and J 1 base; nucleotides not matched to a gene: 6. The CDR3 spells CASSTDRDYNYGYTF. CDR3 nucleotide sequence: TGTGCCAGTAGTACAGACAGGGACTATAACTATGGCTACACCTTC.

This clone was recorded a few times. This chain connects TRBV11-2 to TRBJ1-1; 8 bases map to TRBD1. There are 19 residues in the CDR3. From germline, CDR1 is SGHAT and CDR2 FQNNGV. The J segment lost 1 base and the V segment lost 4 bases, leaving 17 bases of the junction unmatched. The CDR3 region has the DNA TGTGCCAGCAGCTATAGAGTGGCCTCAGGGGGCGCGAGGAACACTGAAGCTTTCTTT. It yields the protein CASSYRVASGGARNTEAFF.

The genes are TRBV2 and TRBJ2-7; D gene uncertain. V dropped 9 bases and J dropped 2 bases, with 17 bases sitting between them. The CDR3 consists of 14 residues. Germline lookup yields CDR1 SNHLY and CDR2 FYNNEI. The CDR3 here is CASTRQESTYEQYF. CDR3 nucleotides: TGTGCCAGTACCCGCCAAGAAAGCACCTACGAGCAGTACTTC.